The rows below give T cell receptor beta chains drawn from one sample of a study of blood T cells in healthy people across ages. Using its own MiXCR run on the 5' RACE reads, TCRdb lists one record per CDR3 protein. The profile shows fewer than 900,000 distinct CDR3 sequences, over 45% of them singletons. Material: blood. The receptors were sampled from a woman aged 60 to 75 in good health. CDR3s include the opening cysteine and the closing phenylalanine or tryptophan. The order of the fields is D gene, V gene, clone size, J gene, CDR3 protein, CDR3 DNA. D genes are given only for firm matches. Size tells how often a clone was seen (once, few, many) or the class of an expanded clone, and some rows leave it out.

>NA|TRBV7-2|NA|TRBJ2-5
CASRALTGLGETQYF
TGTGCCAGCAGGGCACTAACAGGGCTGGGAGAGACCCAGTACTTC
>TRBD1|TRBV5-1|NA|TRBJ2-5
CASSFPRDRNQETQYF
TGCGCCAGCAGCTTTCCCCGGGACAGGAACCAAGAGACCCAGTACTTC
>TRBD1|TRBV7-2|NA|TRBJ1-6
CASSLGTGQGGSPLHF
TGTGCCAGCAGCCTAGGGACCGGACAGGGAGGTTCACCCCTCCACTTT
>TRBD1|TRBV4-3|NA|TRBJ1-2
CASSQIQGAGGYTF
TGCGCCAGCAGCCAAATACAGGGGGCAGGTGGCTACACCTTC
>TRBD1|TRBV7-7|once|TRBJ2-1
CASSVRTGSRLNEQFF
TGTGCTAGCAGCGTTCGGACAGGGAGCAGATTGAATGAGCAGTTCTTC
>NA|TRBV28|few|TRBJ1-2
CASSLPDTHDYGYTF
TGTGCCAGCAGTTTGCCGGACACCCATGACTATGGCTACACCTTC
>NA|TRBV29-1|NA|TRBJ2-3
CSVEDQADTQYF
TGCAGCGTTGAAGATCAAGCAGATACGCAGTATTTT
>TRBD2|TRBV20-1|NA|TRBJ2-7
CSARGTSGKNEQYF
TGCAGTGCTAGAGGGACTAGCGGGAAAAATGAGCAGTACTTC
>NA|TRBV20-1|NA|TRBJ2-3
CSARSGWLSETDTQYF
TGCAGTGCTCGATCAGGCTGGCTTTCGGAGACAGATACGCAGTATTTT
>TRBD1|TRBV12-3/TRBV12-4|NA|TRBJ1-5
CASSRTGTGSNQPQHF
TGTGCCAGCAGTCGTACCGGGACAGGAAGCAATCAGCCCCAGCATTTT
>NA|TRBV29-1|few|TRBJ2-1
CSVSTRTYNEQFF
TGCAGCGTCTCGACACGAACCTACAATGAGCAGTTCTTC
>NA|TRBV12-3/TRBV12-4|NA|TRBJ1-5
CASAIRGGNNQPQHF
TGTGCCAGCGCTATACGGGGCGGGAACAATCAGCCCCAGCATTTT
>TRBD2|TRBV20-1|once|TRBJ2-3
CSAPPGTSGTDTQYF
TGCAGTGCCCCCCCCGGGACTAGCGGCACAGATACGCAGTATTTT
>NA|TRBV20-1|few|TRBJ2-1
CSARGDSPGGNEQFF
TGCAGTGCTAGAGGCGACTCCCCTGGGGGTAATGAGCAGTTCTTC
>NA|TRBV20-1|NA|TRBJ2-1
CSALPRRDGQFF
TGCAGTGCTCTTCCTAGAAGGGATGGGCAGTTCTTC
>TRBD2|TRBV20-1|NA|TRBJ2-1
CSARDQGAGGSNEQFF
TGCAGTGCTAGAGATCAGGGAGCGGGAGGGAGTAATGAGCAGTTCTTC
>TRBD2|TRBV5-5|NA|TRBJ2-5
CASHGTSSRETQYF
TGTGCCAGCCACGGGACTAGCTCTCGGGAGACCCAGTACTTC
>NA|TRBV29-1|NA|TRBJ2-3
CSVEGRHYPTDTQYF
TGCAGCGTTGAAGGCCGACATTACCCCACAGATACGCAGTATTTT
>NA|TRBV7-2|once|TRBJ1-5
CASSFERANQPQHF
TGTGCCAGCAGCTTCGAGCGGGCAAATCAGCCCCAGCATTTT
>TRBD1|TRBV7-9|NA|TRBJ2-7
CASSTGTEPYEQYF
TGTGCCAGCAGCACCGGGACAGAGCCCTACGAGCAGTACTTC
>NA|TRBV20-1|NA|TRBJ2-2
CSAAGGAGFGELFF
TGCAGTGCAGCAGGGGGGGCAGGCTTCGGGGAGCTGTTTTTT
>TRBD2|TRBV28|many|TRBJ2-1
CASSLGTSGWVFF
TGTGCCAGCAGTTTAGGGACTAGCGGGTGGGTGTTCTTC